This T cell receptor (beta chain) was identified during a study of shared clonotypes between healthy human individuals. For the study at large: Two women and a few men aged 18 to 49 made up the donors. General study results and limits: When naive CD4 clonotypes were compared across several donors, around 5% were shared.

Naive CD8 cells, CD45RO-negative and positively selected for CCR7, excluded terminally differentiated effector memory CD45RA+ cells. Free of recent acute infections or vaccinations, the donors were healthy HIV-negative adults. Germline CDR1 and CDR2: LNHDA and SQIVND (reference sequence). Trimming cost V 8 bases and J 0 bases, with 5 bases left between them. The CDR3 is 12 residues long. This table comes from immunoSEQ multiplex PCR, and its TCRdb copy is limited to in-frame clones, with some not included. The table includes about 2 million clones, over 85% detected once. With respect to this clone: The target antigen is unknown.

The TCR sequence derives from a man aged 18 to 35 in good health. The gene calls are TRBV19 and TRBJ2-1, with D unclear. Sequencing was performed on naive CD8+ T cells sorted from blood. CDR3 region: CASVGSYNEQFF. CDR3 nucleotide sequence: TGTGCCAGTGTGGGCTCCTACAATGAGCAGTTCTTC. The variable domain in full, completed from reference TRBV19 and TRBJ2-1, reads DGGITQSPKYLFRKEGQNVTLSCEQNLNHDAMYWYRQDPGQGLRLIYYSQIVNDFQKGDIAEGYSVSREKKESFPLTVTSAQKNPTAFYLCASVGSYNEQFFGPGTRLTVL.